Sequencing of this T cell receptor (beta chain) was carried out in a study of radiation and T cells in renal cell carcinoma. The CDR3 sequence is 21 residues long. Germline assignment: CDR1 MGHRA and CDR2 YSYEKL. V lost 4 bases, J lost 0 bases, and 16 bases stayed unmatched. Here immunoSEQ multiplex PCR was the method, and the copy in TCRdb shows in-frame clones only, minus some. This table has roughly 130,000 clones, about 81% appearing once. Time point in this sample: blood 2 weeks post-SBRT. Treatment given: 15 Gy SBRT to primary tumor, nephrectomy 4 weeks later. J is TRBJ1-6 and V is TRBV4-1; TRBD1 matches at 9 bases. The material was blood, obtained from a patient whose treatment included radiotherapy and nephrectomy. This TCR came from an older woman with renal cell carcinoma. The CDR3 sequence: CASSLGYTGQGPSSYNSPLHF. The CDR3 bases are TGCGCCAGCAGCCTAGGGTACACCGGACAGGGGCCAAGCTCCTATAATTCACCCCTCCACTTT.